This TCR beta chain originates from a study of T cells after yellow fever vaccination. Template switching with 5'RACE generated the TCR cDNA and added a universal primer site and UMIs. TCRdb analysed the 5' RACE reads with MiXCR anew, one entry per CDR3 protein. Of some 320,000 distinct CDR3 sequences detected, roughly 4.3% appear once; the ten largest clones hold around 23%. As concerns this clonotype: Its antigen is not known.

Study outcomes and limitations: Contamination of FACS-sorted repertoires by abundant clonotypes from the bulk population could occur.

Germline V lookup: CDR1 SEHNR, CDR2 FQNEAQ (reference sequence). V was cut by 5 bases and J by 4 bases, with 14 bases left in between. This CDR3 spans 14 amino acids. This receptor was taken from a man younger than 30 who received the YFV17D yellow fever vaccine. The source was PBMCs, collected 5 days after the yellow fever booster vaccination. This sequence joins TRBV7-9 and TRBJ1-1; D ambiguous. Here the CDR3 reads CASSVTSGFTEAFF. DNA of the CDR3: TGTGCCAGCAGCGTAACTTCGGGGTTCACTGAAGCTTTCTTT.